What follows are 6 T cell receptor beta chains derived from one specimen sequenced in a study of Ad26.COV2.S vaccination and SARS-CoV-2 variants. Assay used: immunoSEQ multiplex PCR; TCRdb lists only in-frame clones, some missing. The data contain about 480,000 clones, roughly nine tenths of them singletons. Treatment described: about 20 received Ad26.COV2.S at low or high dose, single or two shots; roughly five received placebo; per-sample allocation not given. The study sampled participants on day 63 after the first vaccine or placebo injection. The sequencing here drew on peripheral blood, taken in a trial of Ad26.COV2.S vaccine versus placebo. The receptors derive from a person between 18 and 65 years old who received the Ad26.COV2.S COVID-19 vaccine or a placebo.

This rearrangement joins TRBV6-5 to TRBJ2-2; possible D gene TRBD2, 6 bases. Germline CDR1 is MNHEY and CDR2 is SVGAGI. Trimming cost V 5 bases and J 2 bases, with 12 bases left between them. There are 15 residues in the CDR3. In DNA, the CDR3 is TGTGCCAGCAGTCCCCAGCGGGCAAACACCGGGGAGCTGTTTTTT. This encodes CASSPQRANTGELFF.

This chain uses TRBV6-2 or TRBV6-3 with TRBJ2-3, with a weak D call TRBD2 (5 bases). The V gene's germline CDR1 is MNHEY and CDR2 SVGEGT. The CDR3 spans 14 residues. V was pared by 4 bases and J by 1 base, with 9 bases between. Written as DNA, the CDR3 is TGTGCCAGCAGTTCCCGAGCGGGCACAGATACGCAGTATTTT. Its protein product is CASSSRAGTDTQYF.

The V and J genes are TRBV5-6 and TRBJ1-5; 7 bases are shared with TRBD1. J gave up 1 base and V 3 bases, and 10 bases lay outside the gene matches. Germline-derived CDR1 and CDR2 are SGHDT and YYEEEE. The CDR3 runs 17 residues. The CDR3 coding sequence is TGTGCCAGCAGCTCAAAAAAGACAGGGCTAAGCAATCAGCCCCAGCATTTT. Translation: CASSSKKTGLSNQPQHF.

There are a few counts of this clone. The rearrangement links TRBV4-2 to TRBJ1-2; no reliable D call. Germline V gene sequence: CDR1 LGHNA, CDR2 YNFKEQ. Trimming removed 0 bases from V and 4 bases from J, with 12 bases in between. This CDR3 region has 15 residues. The CDR3, as DNA: TGTGCCAGCAGCCAAGAGAGGCTCGGACGCTATGGCTACACCTTC. Translating gives CASSQERLGRYGYTF.

Many counts were recorded for this clone. The chain recombines TRBV5-5 with TRBJ1-2, with D perhaps TRBD1 (5 bases). The CDR3 sequence is 15 residues long. Germline CDR1 and CDR2: SGHKS and YYEKEE (reference sequence). V lost 4 bases and J 1 base, leaving 14 bases between the germline ends. Written as DNA, the CDR3 is TGTGCCAGCAGCGACCCGGGGGGACGTAACTATGGCTACACCTTC. Translation gives CASSDPGGRNYGYTF.

CDR3 DNA sequence: TGTGCCAGCAGCCACCCCAGGGGACCTCTCTACGAGCAGTACTTC. Its translation: CASSHPRGPLYEQYF. This sequence joins TRBV3-1 (or the pseudogene TRBV3-2) and TRBJ2-7; D is perhaps TRBD1 (6 bases). The germline CDR1 and CDR2 sequences are LGHDT and YNNKEL (reference sequence). Trimming took 3 bases from V and 3 from J, leaving 15 bases between them. The CDR3 runs to 15 residues.